This T cell receptor (beta chain) is drawn from a study of type 1 and type 2 diabetes patients. About the study: The cohort mixed type 1 diabetes, type 2 diabetes and nondiabetic donors. Findings and limits, study-wide: Type 2 diabetes and control V and J usage correlated highly, around 0.97.

This clonotype has more than one count but fewer than ten. Antigen unknown. This CDR3 spans 13 amino acids. The ends were cut back, 8 bases at V and 3 bases at J, with 14 bases in the middle. Germline-derived CDR1 and CDR2 are MNHEY and SVGAGI. The PCR template was genomic DNA. The TCR beta CDR3 region was amplified using 30 forward and 13 reverse primers. TCRdb re-analysed the multiplex PCR reads in MiXCR, keeping a single row per CDR3 protein. The sample yields about 250,000 distinct CDR3 sequences, around 47% seen once. The chain couples TRBV6-5 to TRBJ2-7, with a tentative D call TRBD2 (6 bases). Sequences were obtained from peripheral blood mononuclear cells (PBMCs). The receptor's source is a man aged 18-30 years with type 2 diabetes. CDR3 in DNA: TGTGCCAGCGCCGGGACTGTTTACTACGAGCAGTACTTC. It yields the protein CASAGTVYYEQYF.